A single sample gave rise to the 29 T cell receptor beta chains below, sequenced in a study of shared clonotypes between healthy human individuals. Assay used: immunoSEQ multiplex PCR; TCRdb lists only in-frame clones, some missing. Of 2 million to 2.5 million clones listed, roughly 93% were seen once; the top ten hold roughly 0.36%. What was sequenced was naive CD4+ T cells from PBMCs. Subset specified: CD45RA+ positively selected. These receptors all stem from a man between 18 and 29 years old in good health. Some clones in this sample may be carry-over from other donors' samples.

This chain joins TRBV23-1 and TRBJ1-5; D perhaps matches TRBD1 (6 bases). TRBV23-1 is an open reading frame whose function is uncertain. The CDR3 has 17 amino acids. The V gene lost 3 bases and the J gene lost 4 bases, with 19 bases spanning the gap. Written as DNA, the CDR3 is TGCGCCAGCAGTCAGAGCCTGGCGGGACACAAAAATCAGCCCCAGCATTTT. Translation gives CASSQSLAGHKNQPQHF.

The rearrangement uses TRBV7-6 and TRBJ2-3; 8 nucleotides agree with TRBD2. Germline assignment: CDR1 SGHVS and CDR2 FNYEAQ. The CDR3 covers 15 residues. V shed 1 base and J 7 bases; nucleotides not matched to a gene: 7. The CDR3 nucleotides are TGTGCCAGCAGCTTAGAAGCGGGAGTTGTTAATACGCAGTATTTT. This translates into CASSLEAGVVNTQYF.

The gene calls are TRBV12-5 and TRBJ2-3; D possibly corresponds to TRBD1 (5 bases). Germline V CDR1 and CDR2: LGHNT, FRNRAP. The CDR3 has 13 amino acids. V lost 11 bases and J lost 2, with 14 bases in between. CDR3: CAGARQTTDTQYF. In nucleotides, the CDR3 is TGTGCTGGTGCCCGACAGACCACAGATACGCAGTATTTT.

The chain uses TRBV5-4 and TRBJ2-1, with 8 bases that match TRBD2. The CDR3 is made up of 16 amino acids. V was pared by 2 bases and J by 4 bases, with 8 bases of the junction left unmatched. Germline assignment: CDR1 SGHNT and CDR2 YYREEE (reference sequence). CDR3 nucleotide sequence: TGTGCCAGCAGCTTCGCCCTAGCGGGCCAGTACAATGAGCAGTTCTTC. Amino acids: CASSFALAGQYNEQFF.

The rearrangement uses TRBV19 and TRBJ2-5; a possible D gene is TRBD2 (6 bases). V shed 1 base and J shed 5 bases, with 20 bases lying between them. The CDR3 runs 17 residues. Germline assignment: CDR1 LNHDA and CDR2 SQIVND (reference sequence). The CDR3 sequence is CASSIASAGTPWETQYF. The CDR3 DNA sequence: TGTGCCAGTAGTATAGCCTCGGCGGGGACCCCCTGGGAGACCCAGTACTTC.

As for this clone: Other nucleotide sequences from this sample produce the same CDR3. The chain combines TRBV28 with TRBJ1-2, with D perhaps matching TRBD1 (6 bases). Germline loops: CDR1 MDHEN, CDR2 SYDVKM. The length of the CDR3 is 13 residues. V gave up 3 bases and J gave up 4 bases, with 9 bases separating them. The CDR3 loop is CASSLTGSYGYTF. The CDR3 nucleotides read TGTGCCAGCAGTTTGACAGGTAGCTATGGCTACACCTTC.

The chain carries TRBV7-2 and TRBJ2-7; possibly TRBD1 or TRBD2 for D (6 bases each). The CDR3 is 13 residues long. V was shortened by 3 bases and J by 7 bases, with 13 bases between the two germline ends. Germline V CDR1 and CDR2: SGHTA, FQGNSA. CDR3 loop: CASSLTGAGEQYF. The CDR3 nucleotides are TGTGCCAGCAGCTTGACGGGGGCTGGGGAGCAGTACTTC. The variable domain in full, completed from reference TRBV7-2 and TRBJ2-7, reads GAGVSQSPSNKVTEKGKDVELRCDPISGHTALYWYRQSLGQGLEFLIYFQGNSAPDKSGLPSDRFSAERTGGSVSTLTIQRTQQEDSAVYLCASSLTGAGEQYFGPGTRLTVT.

The chain links TRBV6-1 to TRBJ2-3, with 9 nucleotides matching TRBD2. The trim removed 4 bases at V and 5 bases at J, leaving 16 bases unmatched. Germline lookup yields CDR1 MNHNS and CDR2 SASEGT. The CDR3 extends over 18 amino acids. CDR3 sequence: CASSGRIAGVAAVDTQYF. The CDR3 nucleotides are TGTGCCAGCAGTGGCCGGATAGCGGGAGTTGCCGCAGTAGATACGCAGTATTTT.

The rearrangement joins TRBV7-2 to TRBJ2-2, with D possibly being TRBD1 or TRBD2 (5 bases each). The CDR3 covers 15 residues. V was trimmed by 4 bases and J by 4 bases, leaving 13 bases between them. Germline V CDR1 and CDR2: SGHTA, FQGNSA. CDR3 loop: CASSSTAGTTGELFF. CDR3 DNA: TGTGCCAGCAGCTCCACTGCCGGGACCACCGGGGAGCTGTTTTTT.

J is TRBJ2-7 and V is TRBV7-9, with 9 bases lining up with TRBD1. With V trimmed by 1 base and J by 3 bases, 10 bases remained unmatched. CDR3 size: 17 residues. Germline lookup yields CDR1 SEHNR and CDR2 FQNEAQ (reference sequence). The CDR3 protein is CASSLGLLWDRDYEQYF. CDR3 sequence (DNA): TGTGCCAGCAGCTTAGGGCTTCTGTGGGACAGGGACTACGAGCAGTACTTC. Together with reference TRBV7-9 and TRBJ2-7, the CDR3 gives the full variable domain: DTGVSQNPRHKITKRGQNVTFRCDPISEHNRLYWYRQTLGQGPEFLTYFQNEAQLEKSRLLSDRFSAERPKGSFSTLEIQRTEQGDSAMYLCASSLGLLWDRDYEQYFGPGTRLTVT.

To note about this clone: This sample also contains other DNA sequences that code for the same CDR3. This rearrangement joins TRBV2 to TRBJ2-1; either TRBD1 or TRBD2 may fit D (5 bases each). CDR3 length: 12 amino acids. V shed 6 bases and J shed 9 bases, with 12 bases lying between them. Germline CDR1 is SNHLY and CDR2 is FYNNEI. CDR3 loop: CASSKSGGEQFF. CDR3 in DNA: TGTGCCAGCAGCAAAAGTGGGGGTGAGCAGTTCTTC.

The V gene is TRBV5-1, the J gene TRBJ1-2, with D uncertain. V was clipped by 4 bases and J by 0 bases, with 10 bases between them. Germline V CDR1 and CDR2: SGHRS, YFSETQ. This CDR3 region has 14 residues. The chain's CDR3 is CASSPGGSNYGYTF. The CDR3 coding sequence is TGCGCCAGCAGCCCCGGAGGGTCTAACTATGGCTACACCTTC.

The chain is built from TRBV6-6 and TRBJ2-7, with D unresolved. The CDR3 contains 12 residues. The V and J ends lost 4 bases and 6 bases respectively, with 10 bases between them. Germline V gene data show CDR1 as MNHNY and CDR2 as SVGAGI (reference sequence). This CDR3 reads CASSFSNSEQYF. CDR3 DNA sequence: TGTGCCAGCAGTTTCTCAAACTCCGAGCAGTACTTC.

V gene TRBV6-1 combines with J gene TRBJ2-6; the D is unclear. Germline CDR1 is MNHNS and CDR2 is SASEGT. V lost 2 bases and J lost 6, with 11 bases in between. CDR3 length: 15 amino acids. The CDR3 loop is CASSEPRRVANVLTF. CDR3 nucleotides: TGTGCCAGCAGTGAACCAAGGAGAGTGGCCAACGTCCTGACTTTC.

The V gene is TRBV6-6, the J gene TRBJ1-2; TRBD1 matches 7 bases. Germline-derived CDR1 and CDR2 are MNHNY and SVGAGI (reference sequence). The CDR3 is 14 amino acids. J lost 8 bases, V lost 6 bases, and 12 bases had no gene match. In nucleotides, the CDR3 is TGTGCCAGCAGAGCAGGGGGTAGGTTGGAGGGCTACACCTTC. Its translation: CASRAGGRLEGYTF.

V gene TRBV29-1 combines with J gene TRBJ2-3; D ambiguous. Germline V gene sequence: CDR1 SQVTM, CDR2 ANQGSEA. The CDR3 loop spans 14 amino acids. V shed 6 bases and J shed 2 bases, with 15 bases lying between them. CDR3 bases: TGCAGCGTGGTTCAAGCGTTATTCACAGATACGCAGTATTTT. Protein product: CSVVQALFTDTQYF.

The rearrangement uses TRBV2 and TRBJ2-5; no clear D gene. Germline values: CDR1 SNHLY, CDR2 FYNNEI. The ends were cut back, 7 bases at V and 2 bases at J, with 11 bases in the middle. CDR3 length: 13 amino acids. Here the CDR3 DNA reads TGTGCCAGCAATAGAGACACACAAGAGACCCAGTACTTC. The encoded protein is CASNRDTQETQYF.

The CDR3 DNA reads TGCGCCAGCAGTGACCGACGACAGGGGCGCACCTACGAGCAGTACTTC. The encoded protein is CASSDRRQGRTYEQYF. V is TRBV10-2 and J is TRBJ2-7, with TRBD1 identical over 8 bases. V shed 3 bases and J 2 bases; nucleotides not matched to a gene: 9. There are 16 residues in the CDR3. Germline CDR1 is WSHSY and CDR2 is SAAADI.

The chain combines TRBV6-5 with TRBJ2-1; tentatively, D is TRBD1 (6 bases). Germline V gene sequence: CDR1 MNHEY, CDR2 SVGAGI. This CDR3 contains 15 residues. Trimming left V 6 bases short and J 0 bases short, with 12 bases between. CDR3 region: CASRQDRSSYNEQFF. In nucleotides, the CDR3 is TGTGCCAGCAGACAAGACAGGAGCTCCTACAATGAGCAGTTCTTC.

V is TRBV6-6 and J is TRBJ1-1; D call uncertain. The CDR3 spans 13 residues. V was shortened by 1 base and J by 5 bases, with 8 bases between the two germline ends. CDR1 is MNHNY and CDR2 is SVGAGI in the germline V gene (reference sequence). The CDR3 sequence is CASSYFVGTEAFF. DNA of the CDR3: TGTGCCAGCAGTTACTTCGTGGGGACTGAAGCTTTCTTT.

The V call is TRBV7-3, the J call TRBJ2-1; 8 positions agree with TRBD2. Germline V gives CDR1 SGHTA, CDR2 FQGTGA. The V gene end was trimmed by 5 bases and the J gene end by 2 bases; junction bases not matched to a gene: 11. The CDR3 is made up of 17 amino acids. The CDR3 here is CASSHYPTSGPYNEQFF. Written as DNA, the CDR3 is TGTGCCAGCAGCCATTACCCTACTAGCGGCCCCTACAATGAGCAGTTCTTC. Full variable domain (missing parts from reference TRBV7-3 and TRBJ2-1): GAGVSQTPSNKVTEKGKYVELRCDPISGHTALYWYRQSLGQGPEFLIYFQGTGAADDSGLPNDRFFAVRPEGSVSTLKIQRTERGDSAVYLCASSHYPTSGPYNEQFFGPGTRLTVL.

The chain carries TRBV5-1 and TRBJ2-7; TRBD2 might be the D (5 bases). Germline V gene lookup returns CDR1 SGHRS and CDR2 YFSETQ. The ends were cut back, 6 bases at V and 0 bases at J, with 13 bases in the middle. CDR3 size: 14 residues. This CDR3 is CASNIGVGSYEQYF. As DNA, the CDR3 is TGCGCCAGCAACATCGGGGTAGGCTCCTACGAGCAGTACTTC. The full variable domain, with the rest looked up from reference TRBV5-1 and TRBJ2-7, is KAGVTQTPRYLIKTRGQQVTLSCSPISGHRSVSWYQQTPGQGLQFLFEYFSETQRNKGNFPGRFSGRQFSNSRSEMNVSTLELGDSALYLCASNIGVGSYEQYFGPGTRLTVT.

For the CDR3, the DNA is TGTGCCAGCAGACCAGGGGGCATCACAGATACGCAGTATTTT. Residues: CASRPGGITDTQYF. The chain combines TRBV7-9 with TRBJ2-3; TRBD1 agrees at 8 bases. J was trimmed by 2 bases and V by 6 bases; bases with no gene match: 4. The CDR3 is 14 amino acids. The germline gives CDR1 SEHNR, CDR2 FQNEAQ (reference sequence).

The CDR3 DNA reads TGTGCCAGCAGTTACGTTCGAGCGGGATACTACAATGAGCAGTTCTTC. It translates to CASSYVRAGYYNEQFF. The chain couples TRBV6-5 to TRBJ2-1; 7 positions agree with TRBD2. Germline-derived CDR1 and CDR2 are MNHEY and SVGAGI. Trimming took 2 bases from V and 3 from J; bases not matched to a gene: 7. The CDR3 extends over 16 amino acids.

As regards this clone: Compared with germline, one end of the junction differs, possibly owing to a read error. The chain carries TRBV7-9 and TRBJ2-1, with 11 bases that match TRBD1. Germline CDR1 is SEHNR and CDR2 is FQNEAQ (reference sequence). The CDR3 consists of 12 residues. CDR3 amino acids: CASSLDRGRVIF. The CDR3 coding sequence is TGTGCCAGCAGCTTGGACAGGGGGCGCGTTATCTTC.

This clone appeared once. Other DNA sequences of this sample code for an identical CDR3. The chain combines TRBV5-1 with TRBJ2-3; perhaps TRBD1 as D (6 bases). In germline, CDR1 is SGHRS, CDR2 YFSETQ. With 3 bases removed from V and 4 bases from J, the gap between germline ends came to 9 bases. This CDR3 spans 13 amino acids. The CDR3 sequence: CASSSQGPDTQYF. The CDR3 DNA sequence: TGCGCCAGCAGCTCACAGGGCCCAGATACGCAGTATTTT.

The chain combines TRBV6-1 with TRBJ2-1; 8 bases line up with TRBD2. CDR1 and CDR2 (germline): MNHNS, SASEGT. The CDR3 has 15 residues. V shed 6 bases, J shed 8 bases, and the junction held 12 bases outside the gene matches. The CDR3 loop is CASRDRGGARDEQFF. CDR3 bases: TGTGCCAGCAGGGACCGGGGGGGGGCGAGGGATGAGCAGTTCTTC.

V is TRBV5-1 and J is TRBJ2-7; 8 nucleotides line up with TRBD2. The trim removed 2 bases at V and 3 bases at J, leaving 4 bases unmatched. Per germline, CDR1 SGHRS and CDR2 YFSETQ. The CDR3 contains 14 residues. The CDR3 reads CASSFSGTRYEQYF. CDR3 in DNA: TGCGCCAGCAGCTTTAGCGGGACGCGCTACGAGCAGTACTTC.

The chain uses TRBV21-1 and TRBJ2-7; TRBD1 is the table's D call, not checked against the DNA. TRBV21-1 is a pseudogene. The CDR3 runs 11 residues. CDR3 DNA sequence: TGTGCCAGCGGGGGCCTCTACGAGCAGTACTTC. This codes for CASGGLYEQYF.